Below are 18 T cell receptor beta chains sequenced from a single sample in a study of T cells expressing NK-cell markers. From its re-call of the 5' RACE reads, TCRdb lists each CDR3 protein once, without DNA. The table for this sample gives roughly 390,000 distinct CDR3 sequences. Sequencing was performed on blood T cells: a sorted CD56 or NKG2C T cell subset, CD4+ or CD8+ T cells, or bulk PBMC T cells (not recorded which). The source of these receptors is a man aged 18 to 70 in good health.

This chain joins TRBV5-5 and TRBJ1-4; absent DNA, TCRdb's TRBD1 call cannot be checked. CDR1 SGHKS and CDR2 YYEKEE come from the germline V gene (reference sequence). The CDR3 spans 14 residues. Here the CDR3 reads CASSLAGGMKNCFF.

V and J are TRBV24-1 and TRBJ2-1; TCRdb's D gene call, TRBD1, goes unchecked for lack of DNA. This CDR3 region has 14 residues. Germline V CDR1 and CDR2: KGHDR, SFDVKD. The CDR3 reads CATSDPRVLNEQFF.

The rearrangement joins TRBV6-6 to TRBJ1-1. The CDR3 is 11 residues long. Germline V gene data show CDR1 as MNHNY and CDR2 as SVGAGI (reference sequence). CDR3 residues: CASSRVAGAFF.

The chain combines TRBV28 with TRBJ1-1; TCRdb's D gene call, TRBD1, goes unchecked for lack of DNA. The CDR3 runs to 16 residues. Germline-derived CDR1 and CDR2 are MDHEN and SYDVKM. The CDR3 sequence: CASNPSSGQGVAEAFF.

This chain connects TRBV18 to TRBJ2-7. The CDR3 totals 13 residues. Germline loops: CDR1 KGHSH, CDR2 LQKENI. The CDR3 spells CASSPRGSSEQYF.

The V call is TRBV20-1, the J call TRBJ2-4; TCRdb picks TRBD2, but there is no DNA to check that call. Germline-derived CDR1 and CDR2 are DFQATT and SNEGSKA (reference sequence). The CDR3 consists of 14 residues. The CDR3 loop reads CSARGGSVKNIQYF.

The chain joins TRBV4-1 to TRBJ2-7; TCRdb picks TRBD1, but there is no DNA to check that call. From germline, CDR1 is MGHRA and CDR2 YSYEKL. CDR3 length: 16 amino acids. The CDR3 sequence is CASSQVLQGFTYEQYF.

This chain joins TRBV6-1 and TRBJ2-5; TCRdb returns TRBD2, unconfirmable since there is no DNA. CDR3 length: 14 amino acids. CDR1 and CDR2 (germline): MNHNS, SASEGT. CDR3 residues: CASSAPLVGETQYF.

V usage is TRBV28 and J usage is TRBJ2-3; TCRdb outputs TRBD2, but without DNA this stays unchecked. Per germline, CDR1 MDHEN and CDR2 SYDVKM. The CDR3 extends over 16 amino acids. Here the CDR3 reads CASSKTSGGRLRTQYF.

The V gene is TRBV7-9, the J gene TRBJ2-3; the D call of TRBD1 rests on TCRdb alone, since no DNA is present to check it. This CDR3 is built from 12 residues. Germline CDR1 SEHNR, CDR2 FQNEAQ (reference sequence). The CDR3 reads CATRGPGDTQYF.

This chain joins TRBV12-3 or TRBV12-4 and TRBJ2-3; TCRdb's D call, TRBD2, is unchecked because there is no DNA. The CDR3 totals 12 residues. The CDR3 sequence: CASSPREGTQYF.

The V gene is TRBV6-5, the J gene TRBJ2-1; TCRdb reports TRBD2, a call that lacks DNA to check it against. CDR3 size: 16 residues. Germline V gene data show CDR1 as MNHEY and CDR2 as SVGAGI. The CDR3 is CASSSKRGVRYNEQFF.

V usage is TRBV3-1 and J usage is TRBJ2-5; TCRdb gives TRBD2 as the D gene, but with no DNA this cannot be confirmed. In germline, CDR1 is LGHDT, CDR2 YNNKEL (reference sequence). The CDR3 sequence is 18 residues long. The CDR3 sequence is CASSRPPGTSGGSGTQYF.

This chain joins TRBV5-6 and TRBJ2-1; TCRdb proposes TRBD1, but this gene call is untestable without DNA. The CDR3 runs 11 residues. Germline-derived CDR1 and CDR2 are SGHDT and YYEEEE. CDR3: CASSLGTEQFF.

The V gene is TRBV6-2 or TRBV6-3, the J gene TRBJ1-5; TCRdb calls TRBD1, which cannot be checked without DNA. Germline CDR1 is MNHEY and CDR2 is SVGEGT. CDR3 length: 15 residues. This chain's CDR3 is CASSYSGQGSQPQHF.

This chain connects TRBV7-6 to TRBJ2-1; with no DNA, the TCRdb D assignment of TRBD1 cannot be verified. There are 14 residues in the CDR3. Germline V CDR1 and CDR2: SGHVS, FNYEAQ. CDR3 residues: CASSAQTGFDEQFF.

The CDR3 protein is CAWSVGDRDRDQPQHF. The chain has TRBV30 and TRBJ1-5; the TCRdb call, TRBD1, lacks DNA for checking. The CDR3 contains 16 residues. Germline lookup yields CDR1 GTSNPN and CDR2 SVGIG (reference sequence).

V gene TRBV5-1 combines with J gene TRBJ1-2. The CDR3 runs to 14 residues. Germline V gene data show CDR1 as SGHRS and CDR2 as YFSETQ. CDR3 sequence reads: CASSLDRGFYGYTF.